Following are 19 T cell receptor beta chains from one sample sequenced in a study of blood T cells in healthy people across ages. Primed by a sample-barcoded 5' primer and a J-beta primer mix, a second PCR proceeded for about 7 to 11 cycles. TCRdb re-called the 5' RACE reads through MiXCR, storing one row per CDR3 protein. The sample shows hundreds of thousands of distinct CDR3 sequences, roughly 31% of them seen only once. Sequenced material: blood. These receptors were obtained from a woman aged 80 or over in good health.

About this clonotype: This may come from a read error, since a much larger clone is one base off. The chain links TRBV27 to TRBJ2-4, with D perhaps TRBD1 (5 bases). The germline V and J ends were trimmed by 5 bases and 13 bases, with 18 bases remaining between them. The CDR3 loop spans 13 amino acids. In germline, CDR1 is MNHEY, CDR2 SMNVEV (reference sequence). The CDR3 coding sequence is TGTGCCAGCAGTCCTTGGAACAGGATAACCCAGTACTTC. Encoded protein: CASSPWNRITQYF.

Turning to this clonotype: Since a much larger clone is just one base distant, this may be a read error. This sequence joins TRBV9 and TRBJ2-1; D not certain. The CDR3 is made up of 15 amino acids. Trimming removed 3 bases at V and 7 bases at J, with 17 bases between. Germline assignment: CDR1 SGDLS and CDR2 YYNGEE. The CDR3 DNA reads TGTGCCAGCAGCGAGACGGCCTCAAGTAGGAATGAGCAGTTCTTC. This encodes CASSETASSRNEQFF.

This clonotype was detected only a few times. V is TRBV7-9 and J is TRBJ2-5; 11 bases are shared with TRBD2. The CDR3 extends over 15 amino acids. Germline V CDR1 and CDR2: SEHNR, FQNEAQ (reference sequence). J gave up 11 bases and V 5 bases, and 13 bases lay outside the gene matches. The CDR3 here is CASSLGSGGADEQYF. DNA of the CDR3: TGTGCCAGCAGCCTTGGTAGCGGGGGGGCCGATGAGCAGTACTTC.

This clonotype came up many times. The CDR3 DNA is TGCAGTGCTAGAGGGCACAGCTATGGCTACACCTTC. Its protein product is CSARGHSYGYTF. The chain carries TRBV20-1 and TRBJ1-2; D unclear. Germline V gene data show CDR1 as DFQATT and CDR2 as SNEGSKA (reference sequence). V lost 1 base and J 4 bases, leaving 7 bases between the germline ends. The CDR3 covers 12 residues.

This clonotype was recorded many times. The V call is TRBV7-2, the J call TRBJ2-5; 9 bases are shared with TRBD2. The V gene's germline CDR1 is SGHTA and CDR2 FQGNSA. The CDR3 totals 14 residues. V shed 4 bases and J 5 bases; nucleotides not matched to a gene: 5. This chain's CDR3 is CASSSRTSEETQYF. CDR3 nucleotide sequence: TGTGCCAGCAGCTCCCGGACTAGCGAGGAGACCCAGTACTTC.

This clonotype was seen at least ten times. The chain uses TRBV7-9 and TRBJ2-5; D ambiguous. The germline CDR1 and CDR2 sequences are SEHNR and FQNEAQ (reference sequence). The V gene lost 5 bases and the J gene lost 4 bases, with 11 bases spanning the gap. The CDR3 runs 13 residues. The CDR3 DNA reads TGTGCCAGCAGCCCCCCAAACCCAGAGACCCAGTACTTC. It specifies CASSPPNPETQYF.

This sequence joins TRBV5-1 and TRBJ1-1; tentatively, D is TRBD1 (6 bases). Germline V CDR1 and CDR2: SGHRS, YFSETQ. This CDR3 comprises 11 residues. Trimming took 6 bases from V and 6 from J, leaving 9 bases between them. This chain's CDR3 is CASTQGPEAFF. The CDR3 DNA reads as TGCGCCAGCACACAGGGACCTGAAGCTTTCTTT.

Note on this clonotype: A read error may produce the germline difference seen at one junction end. V is TRBV20-1 and J is TRBJ2-1, with TRBD2 matching over 8 bases. The germline V gene has CDR1 DFQATT and CDR2 SNEGSKA (reference sequence). The CDR3 runs to 15 residues. This CDR3 is CGAFSGEGFNREQFF. The CDR3 DNA follows: TGCGGTGCTTTTAGCGGGGAGGGCTTCAATAGGGAGCAGTTCTTC.

The table lists this clonotype with a few counts. V is TRBV2 and J is TRBJ1-5; D ambiguous. Germline loops: CDR1 SNHLY, CDR2 FYNNEI. V lost 5 bases and J lost 6, with 14 bases in between. The CDR3 has 14 amino acids. CDR3 sequence (DNA): TGTGCCAGCAGTCCAGGCCCTATGGCTCAGCCCCAGCATTTT. Its translation is CASSPGPMAQPQHF.

This clonotype was seen many times. The CDR3, as DNA: TGTGCCACCAAAGGCACCTACGAGCAGTACTTC. Protein product: CATKGTYEQYF. The gene calls are TRBV6-6 and TRBJ2-7, with unresolved D. Germline loops: CDR1 MNHNY, CDR2 SVGAGI (reference sequence). The CDR3 is 11 residues long. The V end lost 10 bases, the J end lost 2 bases, and 9 bases lay between the germline ends.

This clonotype was observed at least ten times. V gene TRBV7-2 combines with J gene TRBJ1-1; D may be TRBD1 (5 bases). V lost 5 bases and J 5 bases, leaving 12 bases between the germline ends. Germline-derived CDR1 and CDR2 are SGHTA and FQGNSA. There are 13 residues in the CDR3. The CDR3 DNA sequence: TGTGCCAGCAGCCAACCGACAGATACTGAAGCTTTCTTT. This sequence encodes CASSQPTDTEAFF.

On this clonotype itself: The junction departs from the called germline gene at one end, perhaps through a read error. This chain links TRBV9 with TRBJ2-5; no clear D. CDR3 length: 14 residues. Germline V gene sequence: CDR1 SGDLS, CDR2 YYNGEE. Here the CDR3 reads CASSVAVQTYEQCF. Here the CDR3 DNA reads TGTGCCAGCAGCGTAGCGGTACAAACCTACGAGCAGTGCTTC.

The V and J genes are TRBV7-3 and TRBJ2-2; D is uncertain. Trimming took off 1 base at V and 6 bases at J, with 9 bases between the two ends. The germline V gene has CDR1 SGHTA and CDR2 FQGTGA. This CDR3 comprises 14 residues. The CDR3 sequence: CASSLRKRSGELFF. CDR3 in DNA: TGTGCCAGCAGCTTAAGGAAGCGCTCCGGGGAGCTGTTTTTT.

This clonotype was recorded at least ten times. V and J are TRBV29-1 and TRBJ2-1; no clear D gene. The V gene lost 7 bases and the J gene lost 6 bases, with 13 bases spanning the gap. The CDR3 is made up of 12 amino acids. CDR1 is SQVTM and CDR2 is ANQGSEA in the germline V gene. This CDR3 reads CSAVETINEQFF. CDR3 nucleotides: TGCAGCGCCGTAGAGACGATCAATGAGCAGTTCTTC.

V gene TRBV6-5 combines with J gene TRBJ2-1; tentatively, D is TRBD2 (5 bases). The ends were cut back, 0 bases at V and 0 bases at J, with 9 bases in the middle. The CDR3 consists of 16 residues. The germline V gene encodes CDR1 MNHEY and CDR2 SVGAGI. This chain's CDR3 is CASSYSKGSSYNEQFF. In DNA, the CDR3 is TGTGCCAGCAGTTACTCGAAAGGGAGCTCCTACAATGAGCAGTTCTTC.

As to this clonotype: This could be a read error, since a much larger clone is one nucleotide away. The V gene is TRBV6-2 or TRBV6-3, the J gene TRBJ2-6; D possibly corresponds to TRBD1 (5 bases). Germline V gene sequence: CDR1 MNHEY, CDR2 SVGEGT. The CDR3 runs 19 residues. CDR3 protein: CASSYSHSQTSSGANVPTF. CDR3 in DNA: TGTGCCAGCAGTTACTCTCACTCGCAGACAAGCTCTGGGGCCAACGTCCCGACTTTC.

This clonotype is labeled as medium-sized. V usage is TRBV3-1 and J usage is TRBJ1-1, with TRBD1 as a possible D gene (5 bases). From germline, CDR1 is LGHDT and CDR2 YNNKEL (reference sequence). Trimming stripped 4 bases from V and 1 base from J, with 13 bases between. This CDR3 has 15 amino acids. The CDR3 here is CASSRSRGENTEAFF. As DNA, the CDR3 is TGTGCCAGCAGCCGTTCTAGGGGCGAGAACACTGAAGCTTTCTTT.

The chain links TRBV5-1 to TRBJ2-2, with TRBD2 matching 14 bases. This CDR3 has 16 residues. V shed 4 bases, J shed 12 bases, and the junction held 11 bases outside the gene matches. CDR1 is SGHRS and CDR2 is YFSETQ in the germline V gene. CDR3 DNA sequence: TGCGCCAGCAGCCCCAGGCGGGGGACTAGCGGGGGAAAGCTGTTTTTT. Amino acids: CASSPRRGTSGGKLFF.

This clonotype was observed many times. This chain joins TRBV7-3 and TRBJ2-3; TRBD2 agrees at 8 bases. The V gene's germline CDR1 is SGHTA and CDR2 FQGTGA. V dropped 2 bases and J dropped 4; count of bases not matched to a gene: 2. CDR3 length: 14 amino acids. This chain's CDR3 is CASSLFGGADTQYF. The CDR3, as DNA: TGTGCCAGCAGCTTATTCGGGGGGGCAGATACGCAGTATTTT.